A selection of T cell receptor beta chains follows, all from one sample in a study of blood T cell repertoires in COVID-19. Method: immunoSEQ multiplex PCR; TCRdb's copy keeps in-frame clones and lacks some. The sample has roughly 400,000 clones, roughly 90% seen once. Sequenced: PBMCs or T cells enriched from blood (not recorded which). The receptor set was obtained from a woman in her 40s who had been exposed to COVID-19. CDR3s include the opening cysteine and the closing phenylalanine or tryptophan. The D gene is left open where the match is weak. The size entry is marked missing in some rows and otherwise reads once, few, many or a size class.

d_call,v_call,j_call,clone_size,cdr3_aa,cdr3_nt
TRBD2,TRBV5-1,TRBJ2-5,.,CASSSGLAGSGTQYF,TGCGCCAGCAGCTCGGGACTAGCGGGGTCTGGGACCCAGTACTTC
.,TRBV7-2,TRBJ1-4,.,CASSLGQYNEKLFF,TGTGCCAGCAGCTTAGGGCAGTATAATGAAAAACTGTTTTTT
TRBD1,TRBV5-6,TRBJ2-7,.,CASSRGGTLKQGFYEQYF,TGTGCCAGCAGCCGCGGTGGAACCCTGAAACAGGGGTTCTACGAGCAGTACTTC
.,TRBV9,TRBJ2-7,.,CASSFGAHYEQYF,TGTGCCAGCAGCTTTGGGGCGCACTACGAGCAGTACTTC
.,TRBV5-6,TRBJ2-3,.,CASSLTRGDTQYF,TGTGCCAGCAGCTTGACACGGGGAGATACGCAGTATTTT
TRBD2,TRBV5-1,TRBJ2-1,.,CASSVLAGSYNEQFF,TGCGCCAGCAGCGTATTAGCGGGATCCTACAATGAGCAGTTCTTC
.,TRBV21-1,TRBJ1-1,.,CAIQQQSNTEAFF,TGTGCCATCCAACAGCAATCGAACACTGAAGCTTTCTTT
.,TRBV3-1/TRBV3-2,TRBJ1-1,.,CASSQAGAAEAFF,TGTGCCAGCAGCCAAGCAGGGGCGGCTGAAGCTTTCTTT
.,TRBV19,TRBJ1-1,.,CASTTFTENTEAFF,TGTGCCAGTACCACTTTCACAGAGAACACTGAAGCTTTCTTT
.,TRBV10-3,TRBJ2-3,.,CAISESTGPDTQYF,TGTGCCATCAGTGAGTCGACAGGACCAGATACGCAGTATTTT
TRBD1,TRBV27,TRBJ1-1,.,CASSLGTGGYGTEAFF,TGTGCCAGCAGTTTGGGGACAGGGGGCTACGGCACTGAAGCTTTCTTT
.,TRBV21-1,TRBJ2-2,.,CASSKERTSLTGELFF,TGTGCCAGCAGCAAGGAGAGGACTAGTCTCACCGGGGAGCTGTTTTTT
.,TRBV29-1,TRBJ1-2,.,CSVEDSNYGYTF,TGCAGCGTTGAGGACAGTAACTATGGCTACACCTTC
TRBD2,TRBV18,TRBJ2-1,.,CASSPRLRLAEHNEQFF,TGTGCCAGCTCACCACGGTTGCGTCTAGCGGAACACAATGAGCAGTTCTTC
TRBD1,TRBV3-1/TRBV3-2,TRBJ1-1,.,CASSRGQGRTEAFF,TGTGCCAGCAGCCGGGGACAGGGTCGGACTGAAGCTTTCTTT
TRBD2,TRBV6-2/TRBV6-3,TRBJ2-7,.,CASSRATSGVDEQYF,TGTGCCAGCAGTCGAGCGACTAGCGGGGTCGACGAGCAGTACTTC
.,TRBV5-6,TRBJ1-3,.,CASSTARVDTIYF,TGTGCCAGCAGCACAGCCAGGGTTGACACCATATATTTT
.,TRBV5-1,TRBJ1-4,.,CASSYQGSDEKLFF,TGCGCCAGCAGCTATCAGGGGAGTGATGAAAAACTGTTTTTT
TRBD1,TRBV7-2,TRBJ2-7,.,CASSPRQGSSYEQYF,TGTGCCAGCAGCCCACGACAGGGTAGCTCCTACGAGCAGTACTTC
.,TRBV21-1,TRBJ2-3,once,CGEAELAGADTQYF,TGTGGGGAAGCTGAACTAGCGGGGGCAGATACGCAGTATTTT
TRBD1,TRBV6-5,TRBJ1-2,.,CASSLTGDYGYTF,TGTGCCAGCAGCTTGACAGGGGACTATGGCTACACCTTC
.,TRBV7-8,TRBJ1-3,.,CASSLRLKTGNSGNTIYF,TGTGCCAGCAGCTTAAGGCTTAAAACAGGAAACTCTGGAAACACCATATATTTT
TRBD1,TRBV11-3,TRBJ2-3,.,CASSSWTGKTDTQYF,TGTGCCAGCAGCTCGTGGACAGGAAAGACAGATACGCAGTATTTT
TRBD1,TRBV7-3,TRBJ1-3,.,CASGDSSGNTIYF,TGTGCCAGCGGGGACAGCTCTGGAAACACCATATATTTT